The present entry profiles one TCR beta chain with its context. No antigen is known for it. In each case, RNA was isolated and then reverse transcribed into cDNA as the sequencing template. TCRdb keeps only in-frame clones here, not all; method: immunoSEQ multiplex PCR. The top ten hold roughly 1.4% of the sample, which has some 200,000 clones, more than 45% seen once. Treatment defined: oral pan-JAK inhibitor, 5-10 mg twice daily. Germline CDR1 is MNHNY and CDR2 is SVGAGI (reference sequence). The CDR3 has 15 residues. Trimming took 0 bases from V and 3 from J, leaving 9 bases between them. The sample comes from a study of CD8+ T cells in alopecia areata. Study observations and caveats: In scalp, tofacitinib significantly decreased clonality and expanded CD8+ clones among the top 100. An increase in clonality over normal scalp was evident in lesional scalp, especially alopecia totalis/universalis.

The sample was CD4+ T cells sorted from blood, taken at week 4, from a patient treated with tofacitinib. The V and J genes are TRBV6-6 and TRBJ1-5; D is ambiguous. The sequence was collected from a human donor with alopecia areata. The CDR3 is CASSYSDGANQPQHF. Written as DNA, the CDR3 is TGTGCCAGCAGTTACTCCGACGGTGCCAATCAGCCCCAGCATTTT.